Listed below are T cell receptor beta chains from one sample, sequenced in a study of identical twins. TCRdb fed the 5' RACE reads into MiXCR, producing one record per CDR3 protein. Altogether more than 400,000 distinct CDR3 sequences are present, nearly 15% being singletons, with the ten largest covering around 0.48%. This sample also appeared in a second study, on yellow fever vaccine responses in identical twins.

Sequences were obtained from CD4+ T cells sorted from blood. The receptors originated from a woman aged 18-30 years in good health. Both conserved end residues are part of each CDR3. A D gene is named only where the DNA matches it firmly. Expanded clones get a size class; other rows say once, few or many, or leave the size out.

D gene	J gene	V gene	clone size	CDR3 protein	CDR3 DNA
NA	TRBJ2-3	TRBV5-1	NA	CASRSRVTDTQYF	TGCGCCAGCAGGTCAAGGGTTACAGATACGCAGTATTTT
NA	TRBJ2-4	TRBV5-6	NA	CASSMRQGFGIQYF	TGTGCCAGCAGCATGAGGCAGGGTTTTGGCATTCAGTACTTC
TRBD1	TRBJ2-1	TRBV28	NA	CASSRDRGQDEQFF	TGTGCCAGCAGTCGGGACAGGGGGCAAGATGAGCAGTTCTTC
NA	TRBJ1-6	TRBV10-3	many	CAISEPRDGDNSPLHF	TGTGCCATCAGTGAGCCCCGGGACGGGGATAATTCACCCCTCCACTTT
TRBD1	TRBJ1-4	TRBV6-2/TRBV6-3	NA	CASRTRDSNEKLFF	TGTGCCAGCAGAACCCGGGACAGCAATGAAAAACTGTTTTTT
NA	TRBJ2-3	TRBV5-1	NA	CASSWGKSGTDTQYF	TGCGCCAGCAGCTGGGGAAAGAGTGGCACAGATACGCAGTATTTT
NA	TRBJ1-1	TRBV7-9	NA	CASSLDPVPEAFF	TGTGCCAGCAGCTTAGACCCGGTTCCTGAAGCTTTCTTT
TRBD1	TRBJ2-3	TRBV11-2	NA	CASSLQWTGVTDTQYF	TGTGCCAGCAGCTTACAATGGACAGGGGTCACAGATACGCAGTATTTT
NA	TRBJ1-4	TRBV12-3/TRBV12-4	few	CASSFSGNEKLFF	TGTGCCAGCAGTTTCTCGGGGAATGAAAAACTGTTTTTT
NA	TRBJ2-3	TRBV15	NA	CATGQRSTSTDTQYF	TGTGCCACTGGACAGCGTTCCACTAGCACAGATACGCAGTATTTT
TRBD1	TRBJ2-3	TRBV12-3/TRBV12-4	few	CASSLWAGGDTQYF	TGTGCCAGCAGTTTATGGGCAGGGGGAGATACGCAGTATTTT
TRBD1	TRBJ2-5	TRBV28	few	CASSSPGQGQGETQYF	TGTGCCAGCAGCTCCCCCGGACAGGGACAAGGGGAGACCCAGTACTTC
NA	TRBJ2-1	TRBV9	NA	CASSVQGQTASYNEQFF	TGTGCCAGCAGCGTACAGGGACAAACGGCGTCCTACAATGAGCAGTTCTTC
TRBD1	TRBJ2-3	TRBV12-3/TRBV12-4	many	CASSSGTGFTDTQYF	TGTGCCAGCAGTTCCGGGACAGGGTTTACAGATACGCAGTATTTT
NA	TRBJ2-3	TRBV12-3/TRBV12-4	few	CASSFSGGRLDTQYF	TGTGCCAGCAGTTTCTCCGGGGGGCGGTTGGATACGCAGTATTTT
TRBD2	TRBJ2-1	TRBV28	few	CASSLRKRDKSYNEQFF	TGTGCCAGCAGCCTCAGGAAGCGGGATAAATCCTACAATGAGCAGTTCTTC
NA	TRBJ2-4	TRBV6-1	few	CASSDRDWLRDIQYF	TGTGCCAGCAGTGACCGAGACTGGCTCCGGGACATTCAGTACTTC
TRBD1	TRBJ2-1	TRBV12-3/TRBV12-4	few	CASRPGQGRGSSYNEQFF	TGTGCCAGCAGGCCGGGACAGGGACGGGGGAGCTCCTACAATGAGCAGTTCTTC
TRBD2	TRBJ2-7	TRBV5-1	many	CASSKTLAEQNYEQYF	TGCGCCAGCAGCAAAACGCTAGCGGAGCAAAACTACGAGCAGTACTTC
TRBD2	TRBJ2-7	TRBV12-3/TRBV12-4	few	CASSSLAGNSYEQYF	TGTGCCAGCAGTTCCCTAGCGGGAAACTCCTACGAGCAGTACTTC
NA	TRBJ2-1	TRBV7-9	few	CASSRISEQFF	TGTGCCAGCAGCCGTATTAGTGAGCAGTTCTTC
NA	TRBJ1-6	TRBV18	many	CASSPARDSPLHF	TGTGCCAGCTCACCCGCCAGGGATTCACCCCTCCACTTT
TRBD2	TRBJ2-1	TRBV7-9	NA	CASSLSGGAGDEQFF	TGTGCCAGCAGCTTAAGCGGGGGGGCCGGGGATGAGCAGTTCTTC
NA	TRBJ2-3	TRBV3-1	NA	CASSLGEPDTQYF	TGTGCCAGCAGCCTGGGAGAGCCAGATACGCAGTATTTT
NA	TRBJ2-1	TRBV10-1	few	CASSEPGPNEQFF	TGCGCCAGCAGTGAACCGGGCCCCAATGAGCAGTTCTTC
TRBD1	TRBJ2-7	TRBV19	few	CASIVRQGIYEQYF	TGTGCCAGTATTGTGAGACAGGGAATATACGAGCAGTACTTC
TRBD1	TRBJ2-1	TRBV7-2	many	CASSPYGTASSYNEQFF	TGTGCCAGCAGCCCTTACGGGACAGCCAGCTCCTACAATGAGCAGTTCTTC
TRBD2	TRBJ2-7	TRBV11-1	NA	CASSELAEPHEQYF	TGTGCCAGCAGCGAACTAGCGGAGCCCCACGAGCAGTACTTC
NA	TRBJ1-1	TRBV29-1	few	CSVAGGPLTEAFF	TGCAGCGTTGCAGGAGGTCCCTTGACTGAAGCTTTCTTT
NA	TRBJ2-1	TRBV24-1	NA	CATSVAGLGLSYNEQFF	TGTGCCACCAGTGTCGCGGGTCTGGGCCTCTCCTACAATGAGCAGTTCTTC
NA	TRBJ1-1	TRBV7-9	few	CASSRTNKQPNTEAFF	TGTGCCAGCAGCCGTACTAACAAACAACCGAACACTGAAGCTTTCTTT
NA	TRBJ1-6	TRBV2	few	CASTTEDNSPLHF	TGTGCCAGCACCACGGAAGATAATTCACCCCTCCACTTT
TRBD2	TRBJ2-7	TRBV13	few	CASSGPSGLAGGSIDEQYF	TGTGCCAGCAGCGGCCCCTCGGGACTAGCGGGAGGTTCGATAGACGAGCAGTACTTC